This entry describes one T cell receptor beta chain. The record originates from a study of blood T cell repertoires in COVID-19. Generated by immunoSEQ multiplex PCR, the TCRdb table keeps only in-frame clones and is missing some. The sample shows 220,000 or so clones, about 86% of them seen only once. V gave up 2 bases and J gave up 11 bases, with 15 bases separating them. From germline, CDR1 is MDHEN and CDR2 SYDVKM. This CDR3 is built from 13 residues. The sample taken for sequencing was peripheral blood. The V and J genes are TRBV28 and TRBJ1-1, with unresolved D. The receptor's source is a woman aged 55-69 years with acute or convalescent COVID-19. The CDR3 nucleotides read TGTGCCAGCAGTTTAAATGGACTAAATGAGGCTTTCTTT. It specifies CASSLNGLNEAFF.